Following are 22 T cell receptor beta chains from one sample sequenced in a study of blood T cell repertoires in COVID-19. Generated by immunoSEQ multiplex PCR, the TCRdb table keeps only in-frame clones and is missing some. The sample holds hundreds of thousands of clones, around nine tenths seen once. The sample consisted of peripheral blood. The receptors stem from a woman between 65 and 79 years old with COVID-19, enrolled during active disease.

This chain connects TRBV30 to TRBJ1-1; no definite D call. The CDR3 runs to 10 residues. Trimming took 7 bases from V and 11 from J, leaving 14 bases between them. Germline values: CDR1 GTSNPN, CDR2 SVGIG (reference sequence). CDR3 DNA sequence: TGTGCCTTTTGGGCCTCAAGGGCTTTCTTT. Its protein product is CAFWASRAFF.

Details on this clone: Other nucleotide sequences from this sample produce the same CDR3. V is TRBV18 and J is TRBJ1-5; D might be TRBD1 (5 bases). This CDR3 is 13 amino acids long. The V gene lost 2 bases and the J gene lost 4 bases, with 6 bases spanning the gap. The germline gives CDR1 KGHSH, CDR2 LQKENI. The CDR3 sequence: CASSPDSNQPQHF. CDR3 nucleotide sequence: TGTGCCAGCTCACCAGACAGTAATCAGCCCCAGCATTTT.

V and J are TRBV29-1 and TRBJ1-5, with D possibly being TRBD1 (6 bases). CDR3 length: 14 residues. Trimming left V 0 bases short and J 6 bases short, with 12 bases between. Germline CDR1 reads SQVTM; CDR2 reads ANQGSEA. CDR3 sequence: CSVEDTGGGQPQHF. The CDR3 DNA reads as TGCAGCGTTGAAGATACGGGGGGCGGTCAGCCCCAGCATTTT.

CDR3 DNA: TGTGCCAGTAGTACAACAGGGGGCGCAGGCTACACCTTC. Amino acids: CASSTTGGAGYTF. This chain uses TRBV19 with TRBJ1-2; 9 bases are a match to TRBD1. This CDR3 is built from 13 residues. Per germline, CDR1 LNHDA and CDR2 SQIVND (reference sequence). V dropped 4 bases and J dropped 8; count of bases not matched to a gene: 5.

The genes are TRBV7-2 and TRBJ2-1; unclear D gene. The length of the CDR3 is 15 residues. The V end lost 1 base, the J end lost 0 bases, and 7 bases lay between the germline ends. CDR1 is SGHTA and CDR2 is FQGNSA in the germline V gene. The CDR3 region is CASSLGAPSYNEQFF. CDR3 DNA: TGTGCCAGCAGCTTAGGAGCCCCCTCCTACAATGAGCAGTTCTTC.

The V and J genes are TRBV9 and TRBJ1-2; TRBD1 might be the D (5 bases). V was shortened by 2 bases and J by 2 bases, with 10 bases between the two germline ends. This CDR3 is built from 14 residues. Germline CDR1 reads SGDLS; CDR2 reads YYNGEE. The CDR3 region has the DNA TGTGCCAGCAGCGTCTTTTCAGGGAACTATGGCTACACCTTC. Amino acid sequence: CASSVFSGNYGYTF.

CDR3 amino acids: CASRQGYTEAFF. The DNA of the CDR3 is TGTGCCAGCAGGCAGGGATACACTGAAGCTTTCTTT. The rearrangement joins TRBV5-6 to TRBJ1-1; tentative D call: TRBD1 (5 bases). This CDR3 is 12 amino acids long. Trimming removed 5 bases at V and 3 bases at J, with 8 bases between. CDR1 and CDR2 from the germline V gene are SGHDT and YYEEEE.

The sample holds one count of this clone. CDR3 DNA: TGCGCCAGCAGCTTGGGGGACAGCTCAGATACGCAGTATTTT. This translates into CASSLGDSSDTQYF. The genes are TRBV5-1 and TRBJ2-3; TRBD1 matches 7 bases. With V trimmed by 0 bases and J by 4 bases, 2 bases remained unmatched. Germline V gives CDR1 SGHRS, CDR2 YFSETQ. The CDR3 is made up of 14 amino acids.

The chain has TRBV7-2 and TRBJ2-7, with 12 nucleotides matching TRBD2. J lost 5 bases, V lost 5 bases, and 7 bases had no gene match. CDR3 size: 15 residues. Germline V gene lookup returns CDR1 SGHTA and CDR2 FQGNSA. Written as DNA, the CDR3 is TGTGCCAGCAGCAAATCTAGCGGGGGGGCCAACGAGCAGTACTTC. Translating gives CASSKSSGGANEQYF.

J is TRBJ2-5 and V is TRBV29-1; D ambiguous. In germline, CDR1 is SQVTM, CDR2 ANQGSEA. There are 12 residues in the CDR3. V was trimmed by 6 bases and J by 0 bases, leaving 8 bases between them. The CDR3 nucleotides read TGCAGCGTACTCCGGTACCAAGAGACCCAGTACTTC. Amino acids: CSVLRYQETQYF.

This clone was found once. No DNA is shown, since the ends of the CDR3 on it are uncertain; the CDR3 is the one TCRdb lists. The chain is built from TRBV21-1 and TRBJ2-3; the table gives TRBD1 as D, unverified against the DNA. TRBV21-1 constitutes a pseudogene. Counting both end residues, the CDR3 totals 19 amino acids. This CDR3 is CASSTQGQGWGWGTDTQYF.

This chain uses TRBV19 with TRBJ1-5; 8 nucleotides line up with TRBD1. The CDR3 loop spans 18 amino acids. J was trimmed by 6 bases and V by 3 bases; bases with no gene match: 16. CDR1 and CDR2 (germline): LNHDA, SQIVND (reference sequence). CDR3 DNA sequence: TGTGCCAGTAGTATCTCCCTAGGCGGACAGGGAGGTACTCAGCCCCAGCATTTT. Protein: CASSISLGGQGGTQPQHF.

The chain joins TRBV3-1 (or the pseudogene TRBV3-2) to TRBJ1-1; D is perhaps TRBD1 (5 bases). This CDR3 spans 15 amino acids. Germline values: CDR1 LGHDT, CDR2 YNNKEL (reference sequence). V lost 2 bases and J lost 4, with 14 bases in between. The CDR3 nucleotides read TGTGCCAGCAGCCAATGGGAAGGGGTCGGCACTGAAGCTTTCTTT. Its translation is CASSQWEGVGTEAFF.

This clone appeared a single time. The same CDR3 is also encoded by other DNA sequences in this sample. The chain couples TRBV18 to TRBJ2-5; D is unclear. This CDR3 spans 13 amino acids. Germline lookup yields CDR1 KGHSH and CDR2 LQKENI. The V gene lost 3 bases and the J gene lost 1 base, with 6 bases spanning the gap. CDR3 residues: CASSPGSQETQYF. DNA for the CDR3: TGTGCCAGCTCACCGGGCAGCCAAGAGACCCAGTACTTC. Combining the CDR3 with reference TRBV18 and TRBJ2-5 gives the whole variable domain NAGVMQNPRHLVRRRGQEARLRCSPMKGHSHVYWYRQLPEEGLKFMVYLQKENIIDESGMPKERFSAEFPKEGPSILRIQQVVRGDSAAYFCASSPGSQETQYFGPGTRLLVL.

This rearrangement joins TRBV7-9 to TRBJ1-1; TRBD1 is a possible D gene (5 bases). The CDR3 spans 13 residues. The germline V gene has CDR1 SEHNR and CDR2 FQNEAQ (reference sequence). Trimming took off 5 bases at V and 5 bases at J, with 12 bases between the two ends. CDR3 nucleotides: TGTGCCAGCAGCGCGGGGGTGGGAACTGAAGCTTTCTTT. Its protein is CASSAGVGTEAFF.

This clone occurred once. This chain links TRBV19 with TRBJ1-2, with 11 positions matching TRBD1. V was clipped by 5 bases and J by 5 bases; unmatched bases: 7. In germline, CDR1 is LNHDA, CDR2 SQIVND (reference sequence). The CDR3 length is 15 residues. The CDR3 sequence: CASSPGQGARYGYTF. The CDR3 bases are TGTGCCAGTAGTCCCGGACAGGGGGCAAGATATGGCTACACCTTC.

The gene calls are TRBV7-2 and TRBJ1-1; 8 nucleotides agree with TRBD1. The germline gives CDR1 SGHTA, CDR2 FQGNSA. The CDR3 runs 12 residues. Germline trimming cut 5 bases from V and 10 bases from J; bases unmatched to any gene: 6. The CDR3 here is CASSIQGVGAFF. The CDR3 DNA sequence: TGTGCCAGCAGCATACAGGGGGTTGGAGCTTTCTTT.

CDR3 nucleotides: TGTGCCAGCAGCTCTCGACAGGGCCACTATGGCTACACCTTC. Its translation is CASSSRQGHYGYTF. The chain has TRBV5-8 and TRBJ1-2, with 7 bases identical to TRBD1. The V gene's germline CDR1 is SGHTS and CDR2 YDEGEE. The CDR3 is 14 residues long. V was clipped by 3 bases and J by 3 bases; unmatched bases: 5.

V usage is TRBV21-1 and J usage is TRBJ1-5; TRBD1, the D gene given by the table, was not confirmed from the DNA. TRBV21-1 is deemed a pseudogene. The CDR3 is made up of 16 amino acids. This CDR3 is CASSETGQPENQPQHF. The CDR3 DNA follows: TGTGCCAGCAGCGAGACGGGACAGCCTGAGAACCAGCCCCAGCATTTT.

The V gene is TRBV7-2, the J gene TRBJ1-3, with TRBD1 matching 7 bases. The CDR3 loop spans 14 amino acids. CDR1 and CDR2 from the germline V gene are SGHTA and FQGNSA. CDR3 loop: CATGTMSSGNTIYF. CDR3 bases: TGTGCGACAGGGACCATGAGCTCTGGAAACACCATATATTTT.

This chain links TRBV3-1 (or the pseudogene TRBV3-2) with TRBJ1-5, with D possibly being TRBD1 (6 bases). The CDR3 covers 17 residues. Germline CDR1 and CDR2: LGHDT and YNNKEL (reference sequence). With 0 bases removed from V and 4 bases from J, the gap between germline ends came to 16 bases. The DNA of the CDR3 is TGTGCCAGCAGCCAAGACGTAGGGACAACAGAGAATCAGCCCCAGCATTTT. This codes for CASSQDVGTTENQPQHF.

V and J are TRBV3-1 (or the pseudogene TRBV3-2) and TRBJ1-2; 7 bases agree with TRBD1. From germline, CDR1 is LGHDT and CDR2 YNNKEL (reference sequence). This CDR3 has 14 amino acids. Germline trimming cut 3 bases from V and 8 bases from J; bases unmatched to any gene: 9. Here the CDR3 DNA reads TGTGCCAGCAGCCAGAGTGAGGGGGCTGGAGGCTACACCTTC. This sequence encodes CASSQSEGAGGYTF.